Listed here are 8 T cell receptor beta chains from one sample, sequenced in a study of monozygotic twins with inflammatory bowel disease. Each CDR3 protein gets one entry in TCRdb, which reprocessed the 5' RACE reads and gives no DNA. The data show some 130,000 distinct CDR3 sequences, and the top ten clones hold 0.95% to 1.5%. The sample taken for sequencing was blood. The receptors shown here come from a human donor with ulcerative colitis or Crohn's disease, or a healthy co-twin of an affected twin (not recorded which).

J is TRBJ2-6 and V is TRBV18; TCRdb's assignment of TRBD1 cannot be checked, as there is no DNA. The CDR3 totals 18 residues. The germline gives CDR1 KGHSH, CDR2 LQKENI. This CDR3 is CASSPTGTAPSGANVLTF.

The chain uses TRBV9 and TRBJ2-1; TCRdb returns TRBD1, unconfirmable since there is no DNA. There are 14 residues in the CDR3. Germline V gives CDR1 SGDLS, CDR2 YYNGEE. CDR3 in amino acids: CASSDFAGPGEQFF.

This chain uses TRBV3-1 with TRBJ2-5; TCRdb proposes TRBD1, but this gene call is untestable without DNA. The CDR3 contains 15 residues. Germline V gene data show CDR1 as LGHDT and CDR2 as YNNKEL (reference sequence). This CDR3 reads CASSQPGPTTETQYF.

The V call is TRBV6-1, the J call TRBJ2-7; TCRdb outputs TRBD2, but without DNA this stays unchecked. Germline lookup yields CDR1 MNHNS and CDR2 SASEGT. CDR3 size: 14 residues. The CDR3 protein is CASIPTSGPYEQYF.

The chain employs TRBV20-1 and TRBJ2-2; there is no DNA to check the TCRdb D call of TRBD1. CDR1 and CDR2 from the germline V gene are DFQATT and SNEGSKA (reference sequence). The CDR3 runs to 14 residues. The CDR3 protein is CSAGNRGGTGELFF.

The gene calls are TRBV7-8 and TRBJ2-3. The CDR3 extends over 15 amino acids. Germline V gives CDR1 SGHVS, CDR2 FQNEAQ. The CDR3 here is CASSLALRMADTQYF.

V and J are TRBV11-3 and TRBJ1-1; TCRdb lists TRBD1, though no DNA is available to test this call. Germline V gives CDR1 SGHNT, CDR2 YENEEA. The CDR3 covers 15 residues. CDR3 in amino acids: CASSPRGARYTEAFF.

This chain joins TRBV29-1 and TRBJ2-2; TCRdb calls TRBD2, which cannot be checked without DNA. Germline V CDR1 and CDR2: SQVTM, ANQGSEA. CDR3 length equals 16 residues. Here the CDR3 reads CSGRLAGGSNTGELFF.